The clone carrying this T cell receptor beta chain appeared a few times. This sample was taken from a study of tumor-infiltrating lymphocytes in oesophageal squamous cell carcinoma. The CDR3 has 12 residues. The germline V gene encodes CDR1 SNHLY and CDR2 FYNNEI. TCRdb independently ran MiXCR on the PCR reads; one entry per CDR3 protein. The data show about 14,000 distinct CDR3 sequences, with around 47% seen just once and around 44% held by the top ten. V and J are TRBV2 and TRBJ2-7, with D unresolved. Matching the DNA end better, TRBJ2-5 makes the J call doubtful. This receptor was obtained from a male donor with esophageal squamous cell carcinoma. Sequenced sample: blood. The CDR3 coding sequence is TGTGCCAGCAGGCAGTCTGGCGAGACCCAGTACTTC. This translates into CASRQSGETQYF.